These T cell receptor beta chains were read from a single sample in a study of PD-1 blockade in classical Hodgkin lymphoma. Data came from immunoSEQ multiplex PCR; TCRdb stores just in-frame clones and leaves some out. The data show around 8,400 clones, approximately 82% seen once. Specimen: CD8+ T cells from blood, collected before the fourth cycle of nivolumab. The receptors were gathered from a human donor with classical Hodgkin lymphoma. Each CDR3 is given with its conserved first and last residue. A D gene is named only where the DNA matches it firmly. Expanded clones are given a class, and other clones once, few, many or no size at all.

>TRBJ2-5|TRBD2|.|TRBV10-2
CASSELAGGQETQYF
TGCGCCAGCAGTGAGCTAGCGGGGGGGCAAGAGACCCAGTACTTC
>TRBJ1-2|TRBD1|.|TRBV11-2
CASSLPPTGAYGYTF
TGTGCCAGCAGCCTTCCCCCGACAGGGGCCTATGGCTACACCTTC
>TRBJ2-2|TRBD2|.|TRBV4-1
CASSQEPLAGGGTGELFF
TGCGCCAGCAGCCAAGAGCCACTAGCGGGGGGAGGGACCGGGGAGCTGTTTTTT
>TRBJ2-3|TRBD2|.|TRBV7-3
CASSLRGEIDTQYF
TGTGCCAGCAGCTTACGGGGGGAGATAGATACGCAGTATTTT
>TRBJ2-7|.|once|TRBV6-5
CASSTPGREQYF
TGTGCCAGCAGTACCCCGGGCCGCGAGCAGTACTTC
>TRBJ2-6|.|.|TRBV11-2
CASSSMEIPGANVLTF
TGTGCCAGCAGCTCGATGGAAATCCCTGGGGCCAACGTCCTGACTTTC
>TRBJ1-6|.|.|TRBV25-1
CASRPRGWRVSPLHF
TGTGCCAGCAGACCTAGAGGCTGGCGGGTCTCACCCCTCCACTTT
>TRBJ2-7|.|.|TRBV7-2
CASSRSPAFYEQYF
TGTGCCAGCAGCCGCTCCCCAGCCTTCTACGAGCAGTACTTC
>TRBJ1-2|.|.|TRBV28
CASSYGEYGYTF
TGTGCCAGCAGTTACGGGGAGTATGGCTACACCTTC
>TRBJ2-1|TRBD2|.|TRBV10-3
CAISAKLAGYYNEQFF
TGTGCCATCAGTGCAAAACTAGCGGGGTACTACAATGAGCAGTTCTTC
>TRBJ1-2|.|once|TRBV10-3
CASHQGQNSGYGYTF
TGTGCCTCGCACCAGGGCCAAAATTCCGGCTATGGCTACACCTTC
>TRBJ1-1|.|.|TRBV4-1
CASSHEQGGTEAFF
TGCGCCAGCAGCCACGAACAAGGGGGTACTGAAGCTTTCTTT
>TRBJ1-1|TRBD1|.|TRBV2
CASSEGRGATEAFF
TGTGCCAGCAGTGAGGGCAGGGGGGCAACTGAAGCTTTCTTT
>TRBJ2-7|TRBD1|.|TRBV4-1
CASSPPGQLYEQYF
TGCGCCAGCAGCCCCCCGGGACAGCTCTACGAGCAGTACTTC
>TRBJ1-5|.|.|TRBV2
CASSEGSYREEAPQHF
TGTGCCAGCAGTGAAGGAAGTTACAGGGAGGAGGCGCCCCAGCATTTT
>TRBJ2-3|TRBD1|.|TRBV5-5
CASSFEGASTDTQYF
TGTGCCAGCAGCTTTGAGGGGGCATCCACAGATACGCAGTATTTT
>TRBJ2-7|.|.|TRBV29-1
CSAHEDSSYEQYF
TGCAGCGCCCATGAGGACAGCTCCTACGAGCAGTACTTC
>TRBJ2-1|.|.|TRBV7-3
CASSSSFF
TGTGCCAGCAGCTCCTCGTTCTTC
>TRBJ2-7|.|.|TRBV14
CASSPGGWDNYEQYF
TGTGCCAGCAGCCCGGGGGGTTGGGACAACTACGAGCAGTACTTC
>TRBJ1-1|.|few|TRBV27
CASSVAGNTEAFF
TGTGCCAGCAGTGTCGCAGGGAACACTGAAGCTTTCTTT
>TRBJ2-7|.|.|TRBV4-1
CASSQEGGFSVSYEQYF
TGCGCCAGCAGCCAAGAGGGAGGCTTTTCAGTCTCCTACGAGCAGTACTTC
>TRBJ1-2|TRBD1|.|TRBV5-1
CASSLSPPGQGDGYTF
TGCGCCAGCAGCTTATCCCCGCCGGGACAGGGAGATGGCTACACCTTC
>TRBJ1-2|TRBD1|.|TRBV6-5
CASSYSTTGGHHYTF
TGTGCCAGCAGTTACTCGACGACAGGGGGACACCATTACACCTTC
>TRBJ1-5|.|.|TRBV6-6
CASSYKRGRNQPQHF
TGTGCCAGCAGTTACAAGCGAGGCCGAAATCAGCCCCAGCATTTT
>TRBJ2-7|TRBD2|.|TRBV2
CASILAGGDYEQYF
TGTGCCAGCATCTTAGCGGGGGGGGACTACGAGCAGTACTTC
>TRBJ1-2|.|.|TRBV27
CASRQGGGIYGYTF
TGTGCCAGCAGGCAGGGTGGAGGGATATATGGCTACACCTTC
>TRBJ2-2|.|.|TRBV28
CASSLGGLMTGELFF
TGTGCCAGCAGCCTAGGGGGACTCATGACCGGGGAGCTGTTTTTT
>TRBJ1-3|.|.|TRBV2
CASRDGSGNTIYF
TGTGCCAGCAGAGACGGCTCTGGAAACACCATATATTTT
>TRBJ2-3|TRBD2|few|TRBV6-1
CASSEGAGGPIDTQYF
TGTGCCAGCAGTGAAGGTGCGGGGGGGCCGATAGATACGCAGTATTTT
>TRBJ2-3|TRBD1|.|TRBV18
CASSRGQGETDTQYF
TGTGCCAGCTCACGAGGACAGGGGGAGACAGATACGCAGTATTTT
>TRBJ2-2|.|.|TRBV7-9
CASSASHVRGELFF
TGTGCCAGCAGCGCATCCCACGTCCGCGGGGAGCTGTTTTTT
>TRBJ2-5|TRBD1|.|TRBV11-2
CASSSRDREETQYF
TGTGCCAGCAGCTCACGGGACAGGGAGGAGACCCAGTACTTC
>TRBJ2-3|TRBD1|.|TRBV9
CASSVEGASTDTQYF
TGTGCCAGCAGCGTAGAGGGGGCTAGCACAGATACGCAGTATTTT
>TRBJ1-2|TRBD1|.|TRBV5-1
CASSGPGQISSYGYTF
TGCGCCAGCAGCGGTCCGGGACAGATCTCTTCGTATGGCTACACCTTC
>TRBJ1-2|.|.|TRBV28
CASSPSGQPAYGYTF
TGTGCCAGCAGTCCATCGGGCCAACCTGCGTATGGCTACACCTTC
>TRBJ2-7|TRBD1|.|TRBV5-3
CASSFRDSHTYEQYF
TGTGCCAGCAGCTTTCGGGACAGTCACACCTACGAGCAGTACTTC
>TRBJ1-6|TRBD1|.|TRBV28
CASRGGQGSPLHF
TGTGCCAGCAGAGGGGGACAGGGTTCACCCCTCCACTTT
>TRBJ2-1|.|.|TRBV19
CASSAGGPYNEQFF
TGTGCCAGTAGTGCAGGAGGGCCCTACAATGAGCAGTTCTTC
>TRBJ2-3|.|.|TRBV29-1
CSVEVAGPDTQYF
TGCAGCGTTGAAGTGGCCGGGCCAGATACGCAGTATTTT
>TRBJ1-2|.|.|TRBV5-4
CASSLSRDFLNYGYTF
TGTGCCAGCAGCTTGTCCCGGGACTTCCTTAACTATGGCTACACCTTC
>TRBJ2-2|.|.|TRBV5-1
CASSWDPGELFF
TGCGCCAGCAGCTGGGACCCCGGGGAGCTGTTTTTT
>TRBJ1-1|.|.|TRBV4-1
CASSQDSTLNTEAFF
TGCGCCAGCAGCCAAGATTCAACTCTCAACACTGAAGCTTTCTTT
>TRBJ1-1|.|.|TRBV6-5
CASMRMNTEAFF
TGTGCCAGCATGCGGATGAACACTGAAGCTTTCTTT
>TRBJ1-6|TRBD1|.|TRBV9
CASSVRATGGFPNSPLHF
TGTGCCAGCAGCGTAAGGGCCACAGGGGGTTTCCCTAATTCACCCCTCCACTTT
>TRBJ1-5|TRBD1|.|TRBV6-1
CASSVGTENQPQHF
TGTGCCAGCAGTGTCGGGACAGAGAATCAGCCCCAGCATTTT
>TRBJ1-5|.|.|TRBV10-3
CAISDIEPPSNQPQHF
TGTGCCATCAGTGACATCGAACCCCCTAGCAATCAGCCCCAGCATTTT
>TRBJ1-2|.|.|TRBV5-8
CASSSYANYGYTF
TGTGCCAGCAGTTCTTACGCTAACTATGGCTACACCTTC
>TRBJ2-5|.|.|TRBV2
CASRNGETQYF
TGTGCCAGCAGGAATGGGGAGACCCAGTACTTC
>TRBJ1-4|.|once|TRBV9
CASSEHATNEKLFF
TGTGCCAGCAGCGAACATGCAACTAATGAAAAACTGTTTTTT
>TRBJ1-2|.|few|TRBV10-3
CAISEPDSFNYGYTF
TGTGCCATCAGTGAGCCAGACAGCTTTAACTATGGCTACACCTTC
>TRBJ2-2|.|.|TRBV29-1
CSVFGGAGELFF
TGCAGCGTTTTCGGGGGTGCCGGGGAGCTGTTTTTT
>TRBJ1-5|.|.|TRBV23-1
CASGKGRDLRGNQPQHF
TGCGCCAGCGGCAAGGGCCGGGACCTTAGGGGCAATCAGCCCCAGCATTTT
>TRBJ2-1|TRBD2|.|TRBV2
CASPGGSYNEQFF
TGTGCCAGTCCGGGGGGCTCCTACAATGAGCAGTTCTTC
>TRBJ1-2|TRBD1|.|TRBV2
CASPGDSSSFYGYTF
TGTGCCAGCCCCGGGGACAGCTCCTCTTTTTATGGCTACACCTTC
>TRBJ2-7|TRBD1|.|TRBV5-1
CASSPGTGANYEQYF
TGCGCCAGCAGCCCCGGGACAGGGGCCAACTACGAGCAGTACTTC
>TRBJ1-5|.|.|TRBV11-2
CASSLGLGANQPQHF
TGTGCCAGCAGCTTAGGTCTGGGGGCAAATCAGCCCCAGCATTTT
>TRBJ1-3|.|.|TRBV19
CASRVGGFSGNTIYF
TGTGCCAGTAGAGTTGGGGGATTCTCTGGAAACACCATATATTTT
>TRBJ1-1|.|.|TRBV5-6
CASSFSHTEAFF
TGTGCCAGCAGCTTTTCCCACACTGAAGCTTTCTTT
>TRBJ1-1|.|.|TRBV5-6
CASSWGNTEAFF
TGTGCCAGCAGCTGGGGTAACACTGAAGCTTTCTTT